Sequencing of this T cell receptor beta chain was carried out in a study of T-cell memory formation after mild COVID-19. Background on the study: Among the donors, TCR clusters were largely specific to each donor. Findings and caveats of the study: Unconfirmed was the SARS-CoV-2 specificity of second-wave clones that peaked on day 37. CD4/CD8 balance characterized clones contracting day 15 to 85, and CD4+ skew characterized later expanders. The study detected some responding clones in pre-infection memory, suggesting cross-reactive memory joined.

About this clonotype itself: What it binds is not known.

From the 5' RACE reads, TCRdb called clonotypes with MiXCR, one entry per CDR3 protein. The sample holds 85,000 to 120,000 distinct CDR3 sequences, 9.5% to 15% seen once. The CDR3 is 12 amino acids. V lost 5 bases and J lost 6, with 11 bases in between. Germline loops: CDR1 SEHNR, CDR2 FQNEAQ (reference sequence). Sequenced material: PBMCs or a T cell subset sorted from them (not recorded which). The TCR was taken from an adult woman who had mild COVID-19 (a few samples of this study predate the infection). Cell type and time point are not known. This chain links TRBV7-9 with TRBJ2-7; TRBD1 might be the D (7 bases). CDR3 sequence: CASSGGGSEQYF. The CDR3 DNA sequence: TGTGCCAGCAGCGGAGGGGGCTCCGAGCAGTACTTC.